Following are 13 T cell receptor beta chains from one sample sequenced in a study of OX40 agonist ivuxolimab in advanced cancers. TCRdb's copy holds only in-frame clones and misses some; the assay was immunoSEQ multiplex PCR. The table records tens of thousands of clones, over 65% of them present only once. The source material was CD4+ or CD8+ T cells sorted from blood, sampled in a trial of the OX40 agonist ivuxolimab. These TCRs come from an adult with an advanced solid tumor such as melanoma, head and neck, liver or kidney cancer.

The chain uses TRBV7-9 and TRBJ2-3; D unresolved. This CDR3 region has 10 residues. The germline CDR1 and CDR2 sequences are SEHNR and FQNEAQ (reference sequence). Trimming took 8 bases from V and 5 from J, leaving 5 bases between them. CDR3 in amino acids: CASSGDTQYF. In nucleotides, the CDR3 is TGTGCCAGCTCGGGAGATACGCAGTATTTT.

J is TRBJ2-3 and V is TRBV7-2, with a tentative D call TRBD1 (5 bases). The germline CDR1 and CDR2 sequences are SGHTA and FQGNSA. The CDR3 spans 15 residues. The V and J ends lost 3 bases and 6 bases respectively, with 16 bases between them. This chain's CDR3 is CASSFGRLGHDTQYF. CDR3 coding DNA: TGTGCCAGCAGCTTTGGTCGGCTGGGGCATGATACGCAGTATTTT.

V and J are TRBV19 and TRBJ1-2; 10 positions match TRBD1. Trimming took 3 bases from V and 7 from J; bases not matched to a gene: 14. This CDR3 spans 17 amino acids. Germline CDR1 is LNHDA and CDR2 is SQIVND (reference sequence). CDR3 nucleotides: TGTGCCAGTAGTATTTCTAACCGGACAGGGGGACGGTCTGGCTACACCTTC. Translation: CASSISNRTGGRSGYTF. Looking up the rest from reference TRBV19 and TRBJ1-2 gives the full variable domain: DGGITQSPKYLFRKEGQNVTLSCEQNLNHDAMYWYRQDPGQGLRLIYYSQIVNDFQKGDIAEGYSVSREKKESFPLTVTSAQKNPTAFYLCASSISNRTGGRSGYTFGSGTRLTVV.

The chain carries TRBV9 and TRBJ2-7, with D perhaps matching TRBD1 (6 bases). The germline V gene has CDR1 SGDLS and CDR2 YYNGEE. The CDR3 runs to 14 residues. With 1 base removed from V and 7 bases from J, the gap between germline ends came to 15 bases. The CDR3 bases are TGTGCCAGCAGCGTAAACGAACAGGGAAGGGAGCAGTACTTC. Translated, it gives CASSVNEQGREQYF.

The rearrangement uses TRBV5-1 and TRBJ2-2; D may be TRBD1 (6 bases). This CDR3 is 15 amino acids long. Trimming removed 2 bases at V and 8 bases at J, with 16 bases between. Germline V CDR1 and CDR2: SGHRS, YFSETQ. CDR3: CASSLQGITTGELFF. The CDR3 bases are TGCGCCAGCAGCTTACAGGGTATTACTACAGGGGAGCTGTTTTTT. The full variable domain, with the rest looked up from reference TRBV5-1 and TRBJ2-2, is KAGVTQTPRYLIKTRGQQVTLSCSPISGHRSVSWYQQTPGQGLQFLFEYFSETQRNKGNFPGRFSGRQFSNSRSEMNVSTLELGDSALYLCASSLQGITTGELFFGEGSRLTVL.

J is TRBJ1-4 and V is TRBV7-2, with D tentatively TRBD1 (5 bases). V gave up 3 bases and J gave up 8 bases, with 13 bases separating them. This CDR3 comprises 14 residues. Looked up from germline, CDR1 is SGHTA and CDR2 is FQGNSA. The CDR3 here is CASSFGTIGEKLFF. In DNA, the CDR3 is TGTGCCAGCAGCTTCGGGACTATTGGGGAAAAACTGTTTTTT.

The chain employs TRBV6-6 and TRBJ1-5; D is ambiguous. The V end lost 2 bases, the J end lost 8 bases, and 16 bases lay between the germline ends. Germline CDR1 MNHNY, CDR2 SVGAGI (reference sequence). There are 15 residues in the CDR3. The CDR3 protein is CASSYRPAEGEPQHF. CDR3 DNA: TGTGCCAGCAGTTACCGTCCGGCCGAAGGAGAGCCCCAGCATTTT.

The chain combines TRBV5-1 with TRBJ2-3; no definite D call. Germline values: CDR1 SGHRS, CDR2 YFSETQ. There are 15 residues in the CDR3. V was cut by 4 bases and J by 4 bases, with 16 bases left in between. CDR3 residues: CASSPGQVISDTQYF. CDR3 nucleotides: TGCGCCAGCAGCCCCGGTCAGGTTATATCAGATACGCAGTATTTT. Variable domain in full (rest from reference TRBV5-1 and TRBJ2-3): KAGVTQTPRYLIKTRGQQVTLSCSPISGHRSVSWYQQTPGQGLQFLFEYFSETQRNKGNFPGRFSGRQFSNSRSEMNVSTLELGDSALYLCASSPGQVISDTQYFGPGTRLTVL.

The chain recombines TRBV4-1 with TRBJ2-3; D is perhaps TRBD2 (7 bases). The germline V gene encodes CDR1 MGHRA and CDR2 YSYEKL. The CDR3 is made up of 18 amino acids. V dropped 1 base and J dropped 4 bases, with 21 bases sitting between them. The DNA for the CDR3 is TGCGCCAGCAGCCAAGGCGGAGGGCGGGGGCGACTTCCAGATACGCAGTATTTT. It codes for CASSQGGGRGRLPDTQYF.

The chain combines TRBV7-2 with TRBJ1-5; D call uncertain. CDR3 length: 16 residues. Trimming pared 5 bases from V and 0 bases from J, leaving 14 bases between. Germline CDR1 SGHTA, CDR2 FQGNSA. CDR3 sequence (DNA): TGTGCCAGCAGCCCGGCGAAGGCAGCTAGCAATCAGCCCCAGCATTTT. It translates to CASSPAKAASNQPQHF.

The CDR3 DNA sequence: TGTGCCTGGCAGGGTGTCGGGGAGCTGTTTTTT. Protein sequence: CAWQGVGELFF. The V gene is TRBV30, the J gene TRBJ2-2, with D possibly being TRBD1 (5 bases). The ends were cut back, 5 bases at V and 7 bases at J, with 8 bases in the middle. CDR3 size: 11 residues. Germline V gene lookup returns CDR1 GTSNPN and CDR2 SVGIG (reference sequence). The variable domain in full, with the rest retrieved from reference TRBV30 and TRBJ2-2, is SQTIHQWPATLVQPVGSPLSLECTVEGTSNPNLYWYRQAAGRGLQLLFYSVGIGQISSEVPQNLSASRPQDRQFILSSKKLLLSDSGFYLCAWQGVGELFFGEGSRLTVL.

This clone was seen a few times. The V and J genes are TRBV19 and TRBJ1-5, with 10 bases fitting TRBD1. The CDR3 runs 15 residues. The ends lost 5 bases at V and 5 bases at J; junction bases unmatched: 6. Germline V gene lookup returns CDR1 LNHDA and CDR2 SQIVND (reference sequence). The DNA for the CDR3 is TGTGCCAGTAGTGCCGGGACAGGGGCGGATCAGCCCCAGCATTTT. This encodes CASSAGTGADQPQHF.

V gene TRBV4-1 combines with J gene TRBJ2-4, with D unresolved. Germline CDR1 and CDR2: MGHRA and YSYEKL. The ends were cut back, 2 bases at V and 8 bases at J, with 16 bases in the middle. The CDR3 loop spans 15 amino acids. The CDR3 DNA reads TGCGCCAGCAGCCAATCTGATCGCCCTCCAGACATTCAGTACTTC. It encodes CASSQSDRPPDIQYF.